Listed below are T cell receptor beta chains from one sample, sequenced in a study of cytotoxic CD8 clonotypes in ibrutinib-treated CLL. Produced via immunoSEQ multiplex PCR; TCRdb's table is partial and in-frame only. The sample has roughly 300,000 clones; 70% to 80% are singletons. Sequences were derived from PBMCs, sampled at disease progression, from a patient treated with ibrutinib. These receptors were obtained from a human donor with chronic lymphocytic leukemia. The CDR3 runs from the conserved cysteine through the conserved F or W. The D gene is left open where the match is weak. Size is stated for part of the rows, as once, few or many counts, or as a class when the clone is expanded.

d_call	clone_size	v_call	j_call	cdr3_length	cdr3_nt	cdr3_aa
-	-	TRBV19	TRBJ1-1	14	TGTGCCAGTAAGTCCAGGGGCTGGGGCACTGAAGCTTTCTTT	CASKSRGWGTEAFF
TRBD2	-	TRBV5-6	TRBJ2-7	16	TGTGCCAGCAGCTTGGCGCCGACTAGCGGACCCTACGAGCAGTACTTC	CASSLAPTSGPYEQYF
-	-	TRBV27	TRBJ1-5	14	TGTGCCAGCAGTGGGCTGGGGGTAGGGCAGCCCCAGCATTTT	CASSGLGVGQPQHF
-	-	TRBV25-1	TRBJ1-4	16	TGTGCCAGCAGTGAATCGGGTGTGCTAGGGATTGGAAAACTGTTTTTT	CASSESGVLGIGKLFF
-	-	TRBV5-4	TRBJ2-7	14	TGTGCCAGCAGCTTGTTTCGCAGCTCCTACGAGCAGTACTTC	CASSLFRSSYEQYF
TRBD1	-	TRBV27	TRBJ2-1	20	TGTGCCAGCAGTTCCGGGCGTGGGGACAGGGGGCCCTTTTCGTACAATGAGCAGTTCTTC	CASSSGRGDRGPFSYNEQFF
TRBD1	-	TRBV7-6	TRBJ1-3	16	TGTGCCAGCAGCTTAAACAGGGGCCACTCTGGAAACACCATATATTTT	CASSLNRGHSGNTIYF
TRBD1	few	TRBV9	TRBJ1-2	14	TGTGCCAGCAGCCCGCGACAGGGTACCTATGGCTACACCTTC	CASSPRQGTYGYTF
TRBD2	-	TRBV7-2	TRBJ2-7	15	TGTGCCAGCAGCTTGGGACTAGCGGGGGGGATAGAGCAGTACTTC	CASSLGLAGGIEQYF
TRBD2	-	TRBV18	TRBJ2-7	17	TGTGCCAGCTCACCAAAGGCTAGCGGGGGTACCCTCTACGAGCAGTACTTC	CASSPKASGGTLYEQYF
-	-	TRBV19	TRBJ2-5	14	TGTGCCAGTAGTGCCCGCGGGGCCCTGGAGACCCAGTACTTC	CASSARGALETQYF
-	-	TRBV19	TRBJ1-5	12	TGTGCCAGTGAGGCAGGGAATCAGCCCCAGCATTTT	CASEAGNQPQHF
TRBD1	-	TRBV4-1	TRBJ2-5	14	TGCGCCAGCAGCCCGGGACAGTTAAGGGAGACCCAGTACTTC	CASSPGQLRETQYF
-	-	TRBV7-8	TRBJ2-7	15	TGTGCCAGCAGCCAACCCACTCGGGGGATTTACGAGCAGTACTTC	CASSQPTRGIYEQYF
-	-	TRBV27	TRBJ2-4	13	TGTGCCAGCAGTTCGAAATCCCCGGGCATTCAGTACTTC	CASSSKSPGIQYF
TRBD2	-	TRBV29-1	TRBJ2-3	15	TGCAGCGTCCGACTAGCGGCCTCTAGCACAGATACGCAGTATTTT	CSVRLAASSTDTQYF
-	-	TRBV6-6	TRBJ2-5	15	TGTGCCAGCAGTTACTCGAATGGCGGACAAGAGACCCAGTACTTC	CASSYSNGGQETQYF
-	few	TRBV27	TRBJ2-2	14	TGTGCCAGCAGTTTATTGGTCCGGGCCGGGGAGCTGTTTTTT	CASSLLVRAGELFF
-	-	TRBV28	TRBJ1-4	15	TGTGCCAGCTCCACCCGTTGGGGGGCTAATGAAAAACTGTTTTTT	CASSTRWGANEKLFF
TRBD2	-	TRBV28	TRBJ2-3	19	TGTGCCAGCAGTCCCCCTTTGATACTAGCGGGAGGGCCGGGGGCTACGCAGTATTTT	CASSPPLILAGGPGATQYF
-	-	TRBV18	TRBJ1-2	14	TGTGCCAGCTCATGGTCAGGGACTAACTATGGCTACACCTTC	CASSWSGTNYGYTF
TRBD1	-	TRBV10-3	TRBJ2-3	14	TGTGCCATCAGTGATACAGGGGGCACAGATACGCAGTATTTT	CAISDTGGTDTQYF
TRBD1	few	TRBV5-1	TRBJ2-7	16	TGCGCCAGCAGCCCCGGGACAGCAACGAGCTCCTACGAGCAGTACTTC	CASSPGTATSSYEQYF
-	-	TRBV5-1	TRBJ2-7	12	TGCGCCAGCAGCGCGGACAGCTACGAGCAGTACTTC	CASSADSYEQYF
TRBD1	-	TRBV18	TRBJ1-6	15	TGTGCCAGCTCACCGGAGACAGGGTGGGGTTCACCCCTCCACTTT	CASSPETGWGSPLHF
-	few	TRBV5-1	TRBJ2-2	17	TGCGCCAGCAGCTTGATGCTGATACAGGCGAACACCGGGGAGCTGTTTTTT	CASSLMLIQANTGELFF
-	-	TRBV2	TRBJ1-4	16	TGTGCCAGCAGTGCATATATACGGGACACTAATGAAAAACTGTTTTTT	CASSAYIRDTNEKLFF
-	-	TRBV2	TRBJ2-7	17	TGTGCCAGCAGTGATGGGTATTCGACAGGAAGCTCCTACGAGCAGTACTTC	CASSDGYSTGSSYEQYF
TRBD2	-	TRBV2	TRBJ2-1	17	TGTGCCAGCAGGCTTATCTGGCTAGCGGGGGTGAACAATGAGCAGTTCTTC	CASRLIWLAGVNNEQFF
TRBD1	-	TRBV9	TRBJ2-7	15	TGTGCCAGCAGCGTAGAAGGGACAGTGAGCTACGAGCAGTACTTC	CASSVEGTVSYEQYF
-	-	TRBV5-6	TRBJ2-7	12	TGTGCCAGCAGCAAAGGACGCTACGAGCAGTACTTC	CASSKGRYEQYF
-	-	TRBV29-1	TRBJ1-2	14	TGCAGCGTTGAAGAGGTTTCAACGAACTATGGCTACACCTTC	CSVEEVSTNYGYTF
-	-	TRBV7-9	TRBJ1-1	14	TGTGCCAGCACTTCCTCCGTGACCAGGGGTGAAGCTTTCTTT	CASTSSVTRGEAFF
-	once	TRBV10-2	TRBJ1-2	14	TGCGCCAGCAGTGCGGGTCTCCTGAGCTATGGCTACACCTTC	CASSAGLLSYGYTF
-	-	TRBV19	TRBJ1-3	13	TGTGCCAGTAGTATCCCAGGGGTGAACACCATATATTTT	CASSIPGVNTIYF
TRBD1	-	TRBV13	TRBJ1-6	17	TGTGCCAGCAGCTCCCGGGGGGACAGCTCCTATAATTCACCCCTCCACTTT	CASSSRGDSSYNSPLHF
-	once	TRBV7-9	TRBJ2-7	14	TGTGCCAGCAGCTTACCACAGGACAGCTACGAGCAGTACTTC	CASSLPQDSYEQYF
-	-	TRBV14	TRBJ2-7	14	TGTGCCAGCAGCCCTCACAGCGGAGCCGGCGAGCAGTACTTC	CASSPHSGAGEQYF
-	-	TRBV27	TRBJ2-5	11	TGTGCCAGCAAGGATTTGGAGACCCAGTACTTC	CASKDLETQYF
-	-	TRBV7-6	TRBJ1-1	13	TGTGCCAGCAGCCGAACATTGAACACTGAAGCTTTCTTT	CASSRTLNTEAFF
-	-	TRBV11-3	TRBJ1-5	19	TGTGCCAGCAGCGTCCCGGGACCCGGCCTTGCCAATAGCAATCAGCCCCAGCATTTT	CASSVPGPGLANSNQPQHF